These 5 T cell receptor beta chains share one sample of origin, sequenced in a study of T cell responses to AZD1222 COVID-19 vaccine. Clones were read by immunoSEQ multiplex PCR, and TCRdb kept only the in-frame ones, dropping some. The sample comprises 150,000 to 200,000 clones, around 88% of which are singletons, and around 10% rests with the top ten. The sample in question was peripheral blood, obtained 28 days after the second AZD1222 dose. These receptors came from an adult who received the AZD1222 COVID-19 vaccine.

V usage is TRBV2 and J usage is TRBJ1-1; D is perhaps TRBD1 (6 bases). CDR1 is SNHLY and CDR2 is FYNNEI in the germline V gene. V was pared by 8 bases and J by 1 base, with 11 bases between. The CDR3 has 13 residues. CDR3 in DNA: TGTGCCAGCGGTAGGGGGTCGAACACTGAAGCTTTCTTT. As protein: CASGRGSNTEAFF.

The rearrangement uses TRBV3-1 (or the pseudogene TRBV3-2) and TRBJ2-1, with 7 bases matching TRBD2. The trim removed 2 bases at V and 7 bases at J, leaving 5 bases unmatched. The germline CDR1 and CDR2 sequences are LGHDT and YNNKEL (reference sequence). This CDR3 has 14 residues. CDR3 nucleotides: TGTGCCAGCAGCCAAATACTAGCGTCGAATGAGCAGTTCTTC. Translating it yields CASSQILASNEQFF.

V is TRBV6-5 and J is TRBJ1-5, with D possibly TRBD1 on 5 matching bases. V was shortened by 4 bases and J by 4 bases, with 8 bases between the two germline ends. Germline V gene lookup returns CDR1 MNHEY and CDR2 SVGAGI. The length of the CDR3 is 13 residues. CDR3 sequence: CASSSRVNQPQHF. DNA of the CDR3: TGTGCCAGCAGTTCCAGGGTAAATCAGCCCCAGCATTTT.

V gene TRBV7-9 combines with J gene TRBJ1-6; D is possibly TRBD1 (5 bases). The germline CDR1 and CDR2 sequences are SEHNR and FQNEAQ (reference sequence). The CDR3 loop spans 14 amino acids. Trimming took off 5 bases at V and 8 bases at J, with 13 bases between the two ends. CDR3 bases: TGTGCCAGCAGCCCCCGGGACTCTTATTCACCCCTCCACTTT. It translates to CASSPRDSYSPLHF.

The chain couples TRBV20-1 to TRBJ2-5; D call uncertain. From germline, CDR1 is DFQATT and CDR2 SNEGSKA (reference sequence). The CDR3 runs 11 residues. V was clipped by 0 bases and J by 3 bases, with 2 bases between them. The CDR3 loop is CSARDKETQYF. The CDR3, as DNA: TGCAGTGCTAGAGACAAAGAGACCCAGTACTTC.